The entry that follows covers one T cell receptor beta chain sequence. Its antigen remains unknown. TCRdb processed the 5' RACE reads anew with MiXCR; each CDR3 protein has one entry. Of around 210,000 distinct CDR3 sequences detected, 9% to 10% appear once; the ten largest clones hold roughly 4%. The data stem from a study of T-cell memory formation after mild COVID-19. The wider study: Clusters were largely donor specific. Study-wide results and caveats: CD4+ contracting clones lay mainly in CM and EM, CD8+ ones in EMRA. Cross-reactive memory apparently joined, as some responding clones appeared in pre-infection memory. Whether day 37 second-wave clones are SARS-CoV-2-specific was not confirmed.

The V gene's germline CDR1 is SGHRS and CDR2 YFSETQ. Trimming stripped 4 bases from V and 0 bases from J, with 19 bases between. The CDR3 is made up of 18 amino acids. The receptor comes from a man between 18 and 29 years old who had mild COVID-19 (a few samples of this study predate the infection). Cell type and time point are not known. This chain links TRBV5-1 with TRBJ1-4; possible D gene TRBD1, 6 bases. Sequencing was carried out using PBMCs or a T cell subset sorted from them (not recorded which). The CDR3 bases are TGCGCCAGCAGCCCGGGGGCCCGCTTTGCTGCAACTAATGAAAAACTGTTTTTT. Its translation: CASSPGARFAATNEKLFF.